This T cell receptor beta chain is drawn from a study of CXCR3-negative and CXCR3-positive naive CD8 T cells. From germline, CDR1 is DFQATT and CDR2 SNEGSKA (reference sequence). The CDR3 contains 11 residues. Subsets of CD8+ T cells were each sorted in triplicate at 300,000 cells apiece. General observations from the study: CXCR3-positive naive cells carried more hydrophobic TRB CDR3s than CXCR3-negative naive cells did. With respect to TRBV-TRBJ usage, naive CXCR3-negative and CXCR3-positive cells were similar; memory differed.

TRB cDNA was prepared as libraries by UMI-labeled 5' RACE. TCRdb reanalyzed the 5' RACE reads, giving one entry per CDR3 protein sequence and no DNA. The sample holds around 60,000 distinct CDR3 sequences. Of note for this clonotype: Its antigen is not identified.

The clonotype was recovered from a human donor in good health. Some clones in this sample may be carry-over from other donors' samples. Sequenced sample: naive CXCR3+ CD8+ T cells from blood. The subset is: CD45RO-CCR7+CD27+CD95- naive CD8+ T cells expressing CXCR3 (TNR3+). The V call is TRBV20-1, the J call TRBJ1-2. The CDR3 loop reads CSASGNYGYTF.